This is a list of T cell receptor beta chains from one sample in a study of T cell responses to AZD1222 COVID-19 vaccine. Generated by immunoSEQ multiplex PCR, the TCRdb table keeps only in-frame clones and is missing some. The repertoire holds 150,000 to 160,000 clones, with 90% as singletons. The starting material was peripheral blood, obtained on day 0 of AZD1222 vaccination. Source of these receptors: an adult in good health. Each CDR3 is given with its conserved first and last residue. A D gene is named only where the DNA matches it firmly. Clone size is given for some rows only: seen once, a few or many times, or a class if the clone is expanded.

CASSESGANGYEQYF,TGTGCCAGCAGTGAATCAGGGGCTAACGGCTACGAGCAGTACTTC,TRBV25-1,NA,TRBJ2-7,NA
CASSTTGLHYEQYF,TGTGCCAGCAGTACGACGGGACTACACTACGAGCAGTACTTC,TRBV28,TRBD2,TRBJ2-7,NA
CAIMAGSSYNEQFF,TGTGCCATCATGGCGGGGAGCTCCTACAATGAGCAGTTCTTC,TRBV28,NA,TRBJ2-1,NA
CASSLTGYGYTF,TGTGCCAGCAGCTTGACAGGCTATGGCTACACCTTC,TRBV13,NA,TRBJ1-2,NA
CASSPGTGSTNEKLFF,TGTGCCAGCTCACCCGGGACAGGATCTACTAATGAAAAACTGTTTTTT,TRBV18,TRBD1,TRBJ1-4,NA
CASSELAGMYNEQFF,TGTGCCAGCAGTGAACTTGCAGGGATGTACAATGAGCAGTTCTTC,TRBV6-1,NA,TRBJ2-1,NA
CASSLGGVTYEQYF,TGTGCCAGCAGCTTAGGGGGAGTCACCTACGAGCAGTACTTC,TRBV11-2,NA,TRBJ2-7,few
CASSRVSGVGTDTQYF,TGTGCCAGCAGTCGTGTTAGCGGAGTGGGGACAGATACGCAGTATTTT,TRBV7-6,NA,TRBJ2-3,NA
CASSYRTPYEQYF,TGTGCCAGCAGTTACAGGACACCATACGAGCAGTACTTC,TRBV6-2/TRBV6-3,NA,TRBJ2-7,NA
CASSLGSTGFINEQYF,TGCGCCAGCAGCTTGGGTTCAACAGGGTTTATAAACGAGCAGTACTTC,TRBV5-1,NA,TRBJ2-7,NA
CASSYEQYF,TGTGCCAGCAGCTACGAGCAGTACTTC,TRBV7-3,NA,TRBJ2-7,NA
CASSLEASRAYEQYF,TGTGCCAGCAGCTTGGAGGCTAGTCGGGCCTACGAGCAGTACTTC,TRBV5-4,NA,TRBJ2-7,NA
CASSPGTGGFGEQFF,TGTGCCAGCTCACCAGGGACAGGGGGTTTCGGTGAGCAGTTCTTC,TRBV18,TRBD1,TRBJ2-1,NA
CATSRRTVGEKETQYF,TGTGCCACCAGCAGAAGGACGGTGGGGGAAAAAGAGACCCAGTACTTC,TRBV15,NA,TRBJ2-5,NA
CASSLWRQGQETQYF,TGTGCCAGCAGTTTATGGCGTCAGGGCCAAGAGACCCAGTACTTC,TRBV28,NA,TRBJ2-5,NA
CASSQHRHTYNEQFF,TGTGCCAGCAGCCAGCACCGCCACACGTACAATGAGCAGTTCTTC,TRBV3-1/TRBV3-2,NA,TRBJ2-1,NA
CASSPYTYEQYF,TGTGCCAGCAGTCCGTATACCTACGAGCAGTACTTC,TRBV2,NA,TRBJ2-7,NA
CASSPSGPGIQYF,TGTGCCAGCAGCCCTAGTGGGCCCGGCATTCAGTACTTC,TRBV9,NA,TRBJ2-4,NA
CASSRDKDTIYF,TGTGCCAGCTCACGGGACAAGGACACCATATATTTT,TRBV18,NA,TRBJ1-3,NA
CASSRVAGRDEQYF,TGTGCCAGCAGCAGGGTAGCGGGAAGGGACGAGCAGTACTTC,TRBV28,TRBD2,TRBJ2-7,NA